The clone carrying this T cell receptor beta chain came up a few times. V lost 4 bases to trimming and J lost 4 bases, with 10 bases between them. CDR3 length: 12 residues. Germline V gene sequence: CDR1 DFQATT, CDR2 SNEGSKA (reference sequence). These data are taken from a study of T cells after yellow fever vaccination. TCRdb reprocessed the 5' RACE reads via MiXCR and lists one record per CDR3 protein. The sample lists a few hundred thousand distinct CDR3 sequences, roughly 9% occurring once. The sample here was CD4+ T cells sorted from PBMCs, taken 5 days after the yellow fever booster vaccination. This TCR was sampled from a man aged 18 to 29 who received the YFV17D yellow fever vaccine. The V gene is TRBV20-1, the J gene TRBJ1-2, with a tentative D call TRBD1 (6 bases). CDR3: CSAKGGTYGYTF. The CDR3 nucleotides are TGCAGTGCTAAAGGGGGGACCTATGGCTACACCTTC.